This T cell receptor beta chain appears in the sequencing data of a study of graft-versus-host responses after intestinal transplantation (dated by TCRdb to 2020 to 2023). Turning to the overall study: The transplants that recipients received were multivisceral, liver-intestinal, or isolated intestinal. Samples from three later patients were sequenced in-house on an Illumina MiSeq with MiXCR processing rather than by the commercial service. Donor T cell macrochimerism was defined as a peak of at least 4% donor T cells among recipient peripheral blood mononuclear cells. After intestinal transplantation, graft-versus-host and host-versus-graft alloreactive T cell clones in the graft, circulation and bone marrow were tracked using bulk TCR-beta CDR3 sequencing. To identify alloreactive clones, pre-transplant mixed lymphocyte reaction products were sequenced and compared with unstimulated pre-transplant donor and recipient T cells. All recipients received anti-thymocyte globulin induction followed by maintenance tacrolimus and steroids for 3 to 4 years. Of the roughly 24 intestinal transplant recipients enrolled in the cohort, one of whom was a retransplant, a few patients without pretransplant specimens were excluded. Overall results and qualifications from the work: Conclusions were limited by the relatively low number and heterogeneity of intestinal transplant patients. High GvH to HvG T cell clonal ratios were observed in the allografts of patients with donor T cell macrochimerism. GvH clones turned up in recipient bone marrow, with some appearing earlier in ileal mucosa or blood, a pattern consistent with an intestinal mucosal origin. Peak levels of circulating GvH clones were associated with declines in HvG clones early after transplant.

Concerning this clone: What this receptor recognizes is not known. No base quality values were provided; no much bigger clone lies one nucleotide off.

Library generation was performed with the immunoSEQ multiplex PCR assay. For most patients, genomic DNA was isolated with the Qiagen DNeasy Blood and Tissue Kit and sent frozen to Adaptive Biotechnologies for TCR sequencing. High-throughput TCR-beta CDR3 sequencing of genomic DNA from most patients was performed by Adaptive Biotechnologies. Processing in the source paper ran as follows. Adaptive's ImmunoSEQ software supplied the TCR sequencing data for approximately 18 patients, while MiXCR and VDJtools were used to process three other patients. CD4 versus CD8 sorting errors were corrected by removing sequences found in both subsets at a frequency ratio below 5:1. Because the origin of CDR3 nucleotide sequences shared between donor and recipient could not be assigned, those sequences were removed. To be classed as alloreactive, a clone needed at least 2-fold expansion over unstimulated cells and a minimum CFSE-low frequency of 0.002% (template counts) or 0.001% (read counts). Mappable clones were those detected in sequenced pre-transplant spleen, lymph node, or MLR CFSE-low populations of the donor or recipient. The cumulative frequency of alloreactive clones was calculated as a percentage of all sequences, weighted by copy number. Not all clones reach the TCRdb copy of this immuneACCESS table, which keeps in-frame sequences only. Checked studies attribute under half of the gap to unresolved V genes and leave the rest unexplained. V, J and clone size derive from that table, while D and trimming were established from the DNA sequence. The sample yields 90,000 to 120,000 clones; approximately 84% were counted once. The top ten clonotypes cover over 0.7% of the sample.

The cysteine opens and the phenylalanine closes a CDR3 of 14 amino acids. Left in the record is the CDR3 DNA by itself, 42 bases read in frame from the first base. CDR1 and CDR2, looked up from the germline V gene, are MNHEY and SVGAGI. V and J lose 7 bases and 4 bases, and a span of 16 bases separates them. The time point tag for this specimen amounts to: cells obtained before transplantation from donor or recipient. CD3+CD4+ and CD3+CD8+ populations were FACS-sorted from unstimulated pre-transplant donor and recipient cells taken from spleen or lymph nodes. The sequencing used unstimulated CD4+ T cells sorted from spleen or lymph node cells, collected before intestinal transplant. The receptor comes from a human donor who received an intestinal transplant. The chain joins TRBV6-5 to TRBJ1-2; TRBD1 is perhaps the D gene, given 5 matching bases. The CDR3 protein sequence reads: CASNPIWGSYGYTF. The DNA is TGTGCCAGCAATCCTATTTGGGGGAGCTATGGCTACACCTTC.